These 16 T cell receptor beta chains were all obtained from the same sample, sequenced in a study of blood T cell repertoires in COVID-19. The assay was immunoSEQ multiplex PCR, and TCRdb's table has in-frame clones only and misses some. Of 250,000 to 300,000 clones in the sample, approximately 90% were seen once. What was sequenced was peripheral blood. The receptors here all came from a man aged 35 to 55 with acute or convalescent COVID-19.

The chain carries TRBV10-1 and TRBJ2-1, with 8 bases fitting TRBD1. V was clipped by 2 bases and J by 6 bases; unmatched bases: 6. CDR1 is WNHNN, CDR2 SYGVQD, per germline (reference sequence). CDR3 length equals 15 residues. CDR3 sequence (DNA): TGCGCCAGCAGTGAGAGGCAGGGGGCGGTCAATGAGCAGTTCTTC. Its translation is CASSERQGAVNEQFF.

The rearrangement links TRBV5-1 to TRBJ2-2; tentative D call: TRBD1 (6 bases). From germline, CDR1 is SGHRS and CDR2 YFSETQ. The V end was cut by 6 bases, the J end by 2 bases, with 11 bases between. The CDR3 totals 14 residues. This CDR3 is CASNQGKNTGELFF. The CDR3 nucleotides are TGCGCCAGCAATCAGGGGAAAAACACCGGGGAGCTGTTTTTT.

The V and J genes are TRBV15 and TRBJ1-5; possible D gene TRBD1, 5 bases. Deletions cut 1 base from V and 4 bases from J, with 11 bases between. The V gene's germline CDR1 is LNHNV and CDR2 YYDKDF (reference sequence). This CDR3 has 15 amino acids. The DNA for the CDR3 is TGTGCCACCAGCAGAGGCACAGGAGGGAATCAGCCCCAGCATTTT. Translation: CATSRGTGGNQPQHF.

The CDR3 DNA reads TGTGCCAGCAGTGAATTCGGGACAAATCAGCCCCAGCATTTT. This translates into CASSEFGTNQPQHF. The chain links TRBV6-1 to TRBJ1-5; TRBD1 is a possible D gene (6 bases). The CDR3 is 14 amino acids. CDR1 is MNHNS and CDR2 is SASEGT in the germline V gene. V was pared by 2 bases and J by 4 bases, with 9 bases between.

The chain links TRBV6-5 to TRBJ1-2, with a weak D call TRBD1 (6 bases). Trimming took off 0 bases at V and 2 bases at J, with 7 bases between the two ends. CDR3 size: 14 residues. Germline loops: CDR1 MNHEY, CDR2 SVGAGI. This CDR3 reads CASSYSGTNYGYTF. The DNA of the CDR3 is TGTGCCAGCAGTTACTCCGGGACAAACTATGGCTACACCTTC.

The rearrangement uses TRBV5-1 and TRBJ1-1; the D gene is possibly TRBD1 (5 bases). Germline CDR1 and CDR2: SGHRS and YFSETQ. V lost 0 bases to trimming and J lost 4 bases, with 13 bases between them. CDR3 length equals 15 residues. The CDR3 spells CASSLGAGRGTEAFF. In DNA, the CDR3 is TGCGCCAGCAGCTTGGGGGCAGGGAGGGGCACTGAAGCTTTCTTT.

The chain is built from TRBV10-2 and TRBJ2-3; maybe TRBD2 (6 bases). Trimming took 8 bases from V and 6 from J, leaving 9 bases between them. Germline CDR1 WSHSY, CDR2 SAAADI. CDR3 length: 11 residues. The CDR3 region is CASGGWDTQYF. The CDR3 nucleotides read TGCGCCAGCGGGGGGTGGGATACGCAGTATTTT.

The V call is TRBV10-3, the J call TRBJ1-2; D is ambiguous. This CDR3 has 13 residues. CDR1 is ENHRY and CDR2 is SYGVKD in the germline V gene. V lost 3 bases and J lost 0, with 5 bases in between. This CDR3 is CAISDSPNYGYTF. The CDR3 DNA follows: TGTGCCATCAGTGACAGTCCTAACTATGGCTACACCTTC.

This rearrangement joins TRBV10-3 to TRBJ1-2; TRBD1 aligns across 10 bases. From germline, CDR1 is ENHRY and CDR2 SYGVKD. Losses at the gene ends were 5 bases for V and 6 bases for J; bases not matched to a gene: 6. CDR3 length: 14 amino acids. The CDR3 sequence: CAISPGQGLHGYTF. The CDR3 DNA follows: TGTGCCATCAGTCCGGGACAGGGGCTTCATGGCTACACCTTC.

The chain employs TRBV30 and TRBJ2-7, with 7 bases identical to TRBD1. Germline CDR1 is GTSNPN and CDR2 is SVGIG (reference sequence). The CDR3 covers 14 residues. Trimming cost V 5 bases and J 6 bases; bases outside gene matches: 13. The CDR3 spells CAWCIPGQTGEQYF. Here the CDR3 DNA reads TGTGCCTGGTGCATTCCGGGACAGACGGGCGAGCAGTACTTC.

The CDR3 region is CASSPTPGSNSPLHF. In DNA, the CDR3 is TGTGCCAGCTCACCCACCCCGGGTAGTAATTCACCCCTCCACTTT. This rearrangement joins TRBV18 to TRBJ1-6; D call uncertain. Germline V gene lookup returns CDR1 KGHSH and CDR2 LQKENI. Trimming took off 3 bases at V and 6 bases at J, with 12 bases between the two ends. This CDR3 has 15 amino acids.

The gene calls are TRBV10-1 and TRBJ1-1; TRBD1 matches 7 bases. The CDR3 spans 13 residues. The junction had 5 bases not matched to a gene; V was cut back by 5 bases and J by 5 bases. The germline V gene has CDR1 WNHNN and CDR2 SYGVQD (reference sequence). The CDR3 region is CASSLTGETEAFF. The CDR3 DNA is TGCGCCAGCAGTTTAACAGGGGAAACTGAAGCTTTCTTT.

This rearrangement joins TRBV29-1 to TRBJ2-3; tentative D call: TRBD1 (5 bases). Trimming pared 1 base from V and 10 bases from J, leaving 9 bases between. The CDR3 spans 11 residues. CDR1 is SQVTM and CDR2 is ANQGSEA in the germline V gene. The CDR3 region is CSVEVWGAQYF. The CDR3 DNA is TGCAGCGTTGAAGTTTGGGGCGCGCAGTATTTT.

This clone was counted a single time. The chain employs TRBV11-3 and TRBJ2-4; D is possibly TRBD2 (5 bases). V lost 5 bases and J 8 bases, leaving 19 bases between the germline ends. In germline, CDR1 is SGHNT, CDR2 YENEEA. The CDR3 has 15 amino acids. CDR3 loop: CASSLREGMMDIQYF. The DNA of the CDR3 is TGTGCCAGCAGCCTTAGAGAGGGAATGATGGACATTCAGTACTTC.

V usage is TRBV14 and J usage is TRBJ1-2; D is undetermined. The length of the CDR3 is 14 residues. Looked up from germline, CDR1 is SGHDN and CDR2 is FVKESK. V lost 1 base, J lost 3 bases, and 9 bases lay in between. CDR3 coding DNA: TGTGCCAGCAGCCAAGGTGGCGGTTACTATGGCTACACCTTC. This gives the protein CASSQGGGYYGYTF.

This clone was counted a single time. The chain combines TRBV5-1 with TRBJ2-6, with D perhaps TRBD1 (5 bases). Trimming stripped 6 bases from V and 0 bases from J, with 10 bases between. This CDR3 spans 15 amino acids. Germline CDR1 is SGHRS and CDR2 is YFSETQ. The CDR3 DNA reads as TGCGCCAGCAAACCGGACATCTCTGGGGCCAACGTCCTGACTTTC. Translation gives CASKPDISGANVLTF.